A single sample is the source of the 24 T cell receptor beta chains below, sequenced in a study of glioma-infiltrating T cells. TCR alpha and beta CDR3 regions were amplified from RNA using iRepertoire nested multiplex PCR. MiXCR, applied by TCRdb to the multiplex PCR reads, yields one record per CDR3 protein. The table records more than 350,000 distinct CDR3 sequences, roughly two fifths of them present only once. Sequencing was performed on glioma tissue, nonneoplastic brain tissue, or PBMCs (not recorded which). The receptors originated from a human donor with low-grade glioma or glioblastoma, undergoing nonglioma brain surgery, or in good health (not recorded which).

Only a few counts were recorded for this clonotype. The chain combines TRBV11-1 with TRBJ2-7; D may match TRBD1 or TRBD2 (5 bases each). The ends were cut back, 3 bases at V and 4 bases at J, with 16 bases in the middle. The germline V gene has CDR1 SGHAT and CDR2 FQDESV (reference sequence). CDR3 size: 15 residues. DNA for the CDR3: TGTGCCAGCAGCTTCCCCCCCGGGACGGAATACGAGCAGTACTTC. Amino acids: CASSFPPGTEYEQYF.

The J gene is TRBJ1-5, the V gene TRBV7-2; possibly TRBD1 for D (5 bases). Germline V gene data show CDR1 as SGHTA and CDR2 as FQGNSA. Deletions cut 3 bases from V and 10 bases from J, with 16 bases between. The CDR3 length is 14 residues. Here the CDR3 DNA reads TGTGCCAGCAGCTTTCTCGGACACCCGAGTCCCCAGCATTTT. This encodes CASSFLGHPSPQHF.

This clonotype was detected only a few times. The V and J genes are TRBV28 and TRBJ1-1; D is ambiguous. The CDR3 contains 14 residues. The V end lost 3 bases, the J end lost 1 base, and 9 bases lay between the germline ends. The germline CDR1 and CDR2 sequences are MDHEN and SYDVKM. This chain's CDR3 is CASSFPTTNTEAFF. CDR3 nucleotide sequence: TGTGCCAGCAGTTTCCCCACAACGAACACTGAAGCTTTCTTT. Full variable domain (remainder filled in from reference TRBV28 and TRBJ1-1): DVKVTQSSRYLVKRTGEKVFLECVQDMDHENMFWYRQDPGLGLRLIYFSYDVKMKEKGDIPEGYSVSREKKERFSLILESASTNQTSMYLCASSFPTTNTEAFFGQGTRLTVV.

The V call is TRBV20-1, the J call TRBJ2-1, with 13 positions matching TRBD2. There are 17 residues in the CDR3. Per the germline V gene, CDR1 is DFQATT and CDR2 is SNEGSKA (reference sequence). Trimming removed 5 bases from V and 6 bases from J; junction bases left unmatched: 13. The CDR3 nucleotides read TGCAGTGCTCCAAAAAACCCGACTAGCGGGGGGCGCAATGAGCAGTTCTTC. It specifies CSAPKNPTSGGRNEQFF.

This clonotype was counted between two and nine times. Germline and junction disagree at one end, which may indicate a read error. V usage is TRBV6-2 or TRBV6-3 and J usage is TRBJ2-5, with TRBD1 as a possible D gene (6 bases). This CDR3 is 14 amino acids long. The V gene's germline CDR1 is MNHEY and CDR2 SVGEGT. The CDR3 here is CAISGGPSSETQYF. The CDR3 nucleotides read TGTGCCATCAGTGGGGGCCCTTCCTCAGAGACCCAGTACTTC.

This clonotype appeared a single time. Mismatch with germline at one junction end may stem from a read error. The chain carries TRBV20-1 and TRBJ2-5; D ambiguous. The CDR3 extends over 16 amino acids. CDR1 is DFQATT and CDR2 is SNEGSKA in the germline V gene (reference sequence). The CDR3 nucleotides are TGCAGTGCTAGAGAATCGATCCAGGAACCCCAAGATACCCAGTACTTC. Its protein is CSARESIQEPQDTQYF.

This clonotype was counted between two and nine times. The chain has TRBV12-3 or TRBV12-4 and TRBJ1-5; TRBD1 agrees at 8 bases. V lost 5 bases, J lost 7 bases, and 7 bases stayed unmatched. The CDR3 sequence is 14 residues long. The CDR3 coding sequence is TGTGCCAGCAGTAAAACAGGGGGGAGGCAGCCCCAGCATTTT. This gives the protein CASSKTGGRQPQHF.

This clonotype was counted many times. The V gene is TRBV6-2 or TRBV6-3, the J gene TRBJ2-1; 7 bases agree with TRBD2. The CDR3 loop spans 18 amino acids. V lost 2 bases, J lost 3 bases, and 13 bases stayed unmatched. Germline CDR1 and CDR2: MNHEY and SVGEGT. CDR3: CASSYASFPGLHYNEQFF. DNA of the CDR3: TGTGCCAGCAGTTACGCCTCTTTTCCGGGACTACACTACAATGAGCAGTTCTTC.

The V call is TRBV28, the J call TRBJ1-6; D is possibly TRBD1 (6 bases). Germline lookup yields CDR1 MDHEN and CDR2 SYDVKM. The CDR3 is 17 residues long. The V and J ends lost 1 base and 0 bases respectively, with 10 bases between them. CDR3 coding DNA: TGTGCCAGCAGTTTATTAAGGGGGAGCTCCTATAATTCACCCCTCCACTTT. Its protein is CASSLLRGSSYNSPLHF.

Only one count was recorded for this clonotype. CDR3 nucleotides: TGTGCCAGCAGTCGAACTAGCGGATACGCAGATACGCAGTATTTT. This codes for CASSRTSGYADTQYF. The chain uses TRBV28 and TRBJ2-3; 8 bases match TRBD2. The germline V gene has CDR1 MDHEN and CDR2 SYDVKM. This CDR3 spans 15 amino acids. V was clipped by 5 bases and J by 4 bases; unmatched bases: 8. Looking up the rest from reference TRBV28 and TRBJ2-3 gives the full variable domain: DVKVTQSSRYLVKRTGEKVFLECVQDMDHENMFWYRQDPGLGLRLIYFSYDVKMKEKGDIPEGYSVSREKKERFSLILESASTNQTSMYLCASSRTSGYADTQYFGPGTRLTVL.

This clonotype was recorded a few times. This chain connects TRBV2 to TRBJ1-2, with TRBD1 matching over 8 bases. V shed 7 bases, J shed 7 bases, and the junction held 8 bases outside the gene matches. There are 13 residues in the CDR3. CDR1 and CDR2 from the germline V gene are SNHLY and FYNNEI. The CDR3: CASTLDREAGYTF. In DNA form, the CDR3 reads TGTGCCAGCACCTTGGACAGGGAGGCTGGCTACACCTTC.

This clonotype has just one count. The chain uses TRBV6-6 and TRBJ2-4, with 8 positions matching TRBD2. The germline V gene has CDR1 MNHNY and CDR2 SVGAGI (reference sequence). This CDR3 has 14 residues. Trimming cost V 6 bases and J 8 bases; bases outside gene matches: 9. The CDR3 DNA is TGTGCCAGCAGCGACGGGAGGGGGGCAGACATTCAGTACTTC. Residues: CASSDGRGADIQYF.

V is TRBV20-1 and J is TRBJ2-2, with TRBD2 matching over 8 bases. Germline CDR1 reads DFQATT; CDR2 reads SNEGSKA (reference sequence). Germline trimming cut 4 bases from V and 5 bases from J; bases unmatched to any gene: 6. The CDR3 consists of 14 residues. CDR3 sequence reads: CSAIRPSGTGELFF. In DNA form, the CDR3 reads TGCAGTGCTATCCGTCCTAGCGGGACCGGGGAGCTGTTTTTT.

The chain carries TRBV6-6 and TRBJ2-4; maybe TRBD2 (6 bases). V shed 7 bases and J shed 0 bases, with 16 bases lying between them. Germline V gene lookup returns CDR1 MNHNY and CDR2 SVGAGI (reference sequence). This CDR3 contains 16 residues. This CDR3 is CASTPPMGLAKNIQYF. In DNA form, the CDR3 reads TGTGCCAGCACACCACCAATGGGACTAGCCAAAAACATTCAGTACTTC.

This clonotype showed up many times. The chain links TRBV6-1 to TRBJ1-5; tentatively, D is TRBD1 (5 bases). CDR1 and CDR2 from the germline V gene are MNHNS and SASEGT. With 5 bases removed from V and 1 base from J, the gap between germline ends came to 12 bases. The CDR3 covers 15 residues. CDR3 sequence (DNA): TGTGCCAGCAGTTTCGGGACGGGGAGCAATCAGCCCCAGCATTTT. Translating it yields CASSFGTGSNQPQHF.

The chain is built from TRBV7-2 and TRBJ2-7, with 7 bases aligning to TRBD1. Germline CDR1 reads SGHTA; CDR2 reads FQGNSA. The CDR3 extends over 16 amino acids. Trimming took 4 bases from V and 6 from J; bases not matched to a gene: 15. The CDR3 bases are TGTGCCAGCAGCTGGCCGAACAGGGGTCGACCAGGCGAGCAGTACTTC. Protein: CASSWPNRGRPGEQYF.

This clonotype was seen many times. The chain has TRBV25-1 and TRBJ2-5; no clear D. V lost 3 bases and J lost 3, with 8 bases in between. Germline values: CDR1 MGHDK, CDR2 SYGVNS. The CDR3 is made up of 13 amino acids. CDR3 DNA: TGTGCCAGCAGTGATTTTGACAAAGAGACCCAGTACTTC. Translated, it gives CASSDFDKETQYF. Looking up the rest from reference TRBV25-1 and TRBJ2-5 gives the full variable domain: EADIYQTPRYLVIGTGKKITLECSQTMGHDKMYWYQQDPGMELHLIHYSYGVNSTEKGDLSSESTVSRIRTEHFPLTLESARPSHTSQYLCASSDFDKETQYFGPGTRLLVL.

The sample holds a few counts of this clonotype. CDR3 in amino acids: CAHGRGDEKLFF. The DNA of the CDR3 is TGTGCCCACGGACGCGGGGACGAAAAACTGTTTTTT. The J gene is TRBJ1-4, the V gene TRBV6-1; D is perhaps TRBD1 (5 bases). The CDR3 totals 12 residues. The germline V gene has CDR1 MNHNS and CDR2 SASEGT. V lost 11 bases and J lost 8, with 15 bases in between.

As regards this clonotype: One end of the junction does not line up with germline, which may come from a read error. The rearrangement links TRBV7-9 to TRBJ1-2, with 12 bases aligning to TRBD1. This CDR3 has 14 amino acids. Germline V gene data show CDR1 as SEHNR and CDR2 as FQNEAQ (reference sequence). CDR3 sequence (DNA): TGTGCCAGCAGCGGGACAGGGGGCAACTATGTCTACACCTTC. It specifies CASSGTGGNYVYTF.

CDR3 in amino acids: CSARDARASQETQYF. The CDR3 bases are TGCAGTGCTAGAGATGCTAGGGCATCCCAAGAGACCCAGTACTTC. This sequence joins TRBV20-1 and TRBJ2-5; D unclear. Trimming removed 0 bases from V and 1 base from J, with 12 bases in between. From germline, CDR1 is DFQATT and CDR2 SNEGSKA (reference sequence). The CDR3 length is 15 residues.

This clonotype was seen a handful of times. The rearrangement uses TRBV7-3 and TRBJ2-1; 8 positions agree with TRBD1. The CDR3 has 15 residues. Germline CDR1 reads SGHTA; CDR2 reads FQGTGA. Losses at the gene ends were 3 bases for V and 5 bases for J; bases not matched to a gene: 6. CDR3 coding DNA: TGTGCCAGCAGCTTTGACAGGGGATCGAACAATGAGCAGTTCTTC. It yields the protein CASSFDRGSNNEQFF.

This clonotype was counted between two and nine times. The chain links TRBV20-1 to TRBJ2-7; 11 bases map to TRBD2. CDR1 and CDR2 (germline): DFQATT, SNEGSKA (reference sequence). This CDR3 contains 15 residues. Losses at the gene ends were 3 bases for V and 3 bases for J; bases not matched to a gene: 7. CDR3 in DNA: TGCAGTGCTAGCCCTAGCGGGAGGAACGTCTACGAGCAGTACTTC. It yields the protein CSASPSGRNVYEQYF.

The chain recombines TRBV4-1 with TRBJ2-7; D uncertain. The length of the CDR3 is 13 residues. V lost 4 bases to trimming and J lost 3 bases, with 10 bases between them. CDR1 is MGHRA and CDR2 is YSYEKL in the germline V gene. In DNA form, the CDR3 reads TGCGCCAGCAGCCTCCTCGGAGACTACGAGCAGTACTTC. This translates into CASSLLGDYEQYF.

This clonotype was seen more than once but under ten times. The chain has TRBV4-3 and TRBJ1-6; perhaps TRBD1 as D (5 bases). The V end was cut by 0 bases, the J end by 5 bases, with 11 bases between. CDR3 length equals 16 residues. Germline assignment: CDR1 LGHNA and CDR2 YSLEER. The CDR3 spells CASSQDWGTNNSPLHF. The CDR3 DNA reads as TGCGCCAGCAGCCAAGATTGGGGGACTAATAATTCACCCCTCCACTTT.